This TCR beta chain was captured in a study of blood T cell repertoires in COVID-19. Study as a whole: Samples came from the United States, Italy and Spain, spanning acute and convalescent COVID-19. T cells, B-cell-depleted T cells, or PBMCs provided the cDNA or gDNA that served as material.

Per the original methods: Estimation of nucleated cell counts was performed using reference gene primer amplification. The table came from immunoSEQ multiplex PCR; TCRdb's copy has only in-frame clones and leaves some out. V, J and clone size derive from that table, while D and trimming were established from the DNA sequence. The sample shows over 150,000 clones, more than 75% of them seen only once. CDR3 length equals 15 residues. The germline V gene encodes CDR1 MNHEY and CDR2 SMNVEV (reference sequence). V was cut by 0 bases and J by 0 bases, with 5 bases left in between. The chain combines TRBV27 with TRBJ2-2; possibly TRBD1 for D (5 bases). The TCR originated in a woman under 30 who had recovered from COVID-19. The sequenced material came from peripheral blood. The CDR3 coding sequence is TGTGCCAGCAGTTTATCCAGGGCGAACACCGGGGAGCTGTTTTTT. Translation: CASSLSRANTGELFF.